These T cell receptor beta chains were read from a single sample in a study of blood T cell repertoires in COVID-19. This table comes from immunoSEQ multiplex PCR, and its TCRdb copy is limited to in-frame clones, with some not included. This sample has a few hundred thousand clones, with roughly nine tenths found just once. Material: PBMCs or T cells enriched from blood (not recorded which). Every receptor here comes from a woman aged 40 to 50 who had been exposed to COVID-19. Both conserved end residues are part of each CDR3. A D gene is named only where the DNA matches it firmly. Clone size is not always given. Where it is, it says once, few, many or a class for expanded clones.

CDR3nt	CDR3aa	j_gene	d_gene	v_gene	abundance
TGTGCCAGCCGGCCAGATCCCGGGGATCGTTCCCTCCACTTT	CASRPDPGDRSLHF	TRBJ1-6	-	TRBV27	-
TGTGCCAGCAGCTTGCACGGGAACACTGAAGCTTTCTTT	CASSLHGNTEAFF	TRBJ1-1	-	TRBV5-6	once
TGTGCCAGCAGCTTAGTGGGCGGGATAGGCTCCTACGAGCAGTACTTC	CASSLVGGIGSYEQYF	TRBJ2-7	-	TRBV7-2	-
TGTGCCAGCAGCCCTCAGGGGCTCATGAACACTGAAGCTTTCTTT	CASSPQGLMNTEAFF	TRBJ1-1	-	TRBV11-1	-
TGTGCCACCAGTGATTCAACAGGGGGACGGTACTTC	CATSDSTGGRYF	TRBJ2-7	TRBD1	TRBV24-1	-
TGTGCCAGCAGCGTAGCTCCAGGGGCCATGAACACTGAAGCTTTCTTT	CASSVAPGAMNTEAFF	TRBJ1-1	-	TRBV9	once
TGTGCCAGCAGCTTGGGGACAGGGGGAATGTATGGCTACACCTTC	CASSLGTGGMYGYTF	TRBJ1-2	TRBD1	TRBV5-4	-
TGTGCCATCAGCCGGACAGGGGAAGGTCAGCCCCAGCATTTT	CAISRTGEGQPQHF	TRBJ1-5	TRBD1	TRBV10-3	-
TGTGCCATCAGTGAGTCGACTCGGCTAGCGGGGGCGCTGGAGCAGTTCTTC	CAISESTRLAGALEQFF	TRBJ2-1	TRBD2	TRBV10-3	-
TGTGCCAGCAGCTTAGAGGGCGGGCTCTACAATGAGCAGTTCTTC	CASSLEGGLYNEQFF	TRBJ2-1	-	TRBV7-2	-
TGTGCCACCGAGGGCCAGCGGGATGGGAATGAGCAGTTCTTC	CATEGQRDGNEQFF	TRBJ2-1	TRBD2	TRBV24-1	-
TGTGCCAGCAGTTACTCGATGGCATTAGGAAACACCATATATTTT	CASSYSMALGNTIYF	TRBJ1-3	-	TRBV6-5	-
TGTGCCAGCGACTCCGGGACTAGCTTCTACGAGCAGTACTTC	CASDSGTSFYEQYF	TRBJ2-7	TRBD2	TRBV5-6	-
TGTGCCAGCAGTGAACTAGCGGGGGGTCGAGGTGAGCAGTTCTTC	CASSELAGGRGEQFF	TRBJ2-1	TRBD2	TRBV2	-
TGTGCCAGCAGTGAATCCGGGACGGGGGGTGGCTACACCTTC	CASSESGTGGGYTF	TRBJ1-2	-	TRBV25-1	-
TGTGCCAGCAGTCTGCCTTACGGGACTGAAGCTTTCTTT	CASSLPYGTEAFF	TRBJ1-1	-	TRBV3-1/TRBV3-2	-
TGTGCCAGTACAGACAGGGCCTATGGCTACACCTTC	CASTDRAYGYTF	TRBJ1-2	TRBD1	TRBV19	-
TGTGCCAGTAGCCCAAACCGTCCGGGACAGGGGGTGTATGGCTACACCTTC	CASSPNRPGQGVYGYTF	TRBJ1-2	TRBD1	TRBV19	-
TGTGCCAGCTCACAAGTACGGGGGATCTATGGCTACACCTTC	CASSQVRGIYGYTF	TRBJ1-2	-	TRBV18	-
TGTGCCAGCAGCTTGCGGGACAGGGCGATAGGCAATGAGCAGTTCTTC	CASSLRDRAIGNEQFF	TRBJ2-1	TRBD1	TRBV11-3	-
TGTGCCAGCAGCGCTCCCCGGGGGGGAGAGACCCAGTACTTC	CASSAPRGGETQYF	TRBJ2-5	TRBD2	TRBV9	-
TGTGCCAGCAGAGGGGACAGCTATGGCTACACCTTC	CASRGDSYGYTF	TRBJ1-2	TRBD1	TRBV6-5	-